This entry describes one TCR beta chain. V lost 0 bases and J lost 4, with 14 bases in between. CDR1 is SGHRS, CDR2 YFSETQ, per germline. The CDR3 totals 16 residues. This sample was included in a study of blood T cell repertoires in COVID-19. Study background: The United States, Italy and Spain provided the acute and convalescent COVID-19 samples. In each case, the material was cDNA or gDNA derived from T cells, B-cell-depleted T cells, or PBMCs.

As originally analysed: Amplified reference gene primers provided the basis for estimating nucleated cell counts. Libraries were prepared by immunoSEQ multiplex PCR; TCRdb keeps only in-frame clonotypes and omits some of them. V and J calls and clone size are given by that table; D and trimming were obtained from the DNA. The table shows some 83,000 clones, with 55% to 75% occurring only once. The sequenced material came from peripheral blood. V and J are TRBV5-1 and TRBJ2-1; TRBD1 is a possible D gene (6 bases). The clonotype was recovered from a woman at least 80 years old with acute or convalescent COVID-19. The CDR3 is CASSLEARTVYNEQFF. CDR3 DNA sequence: TGCGCCAGCAGCTTGGAGGCCCGGACAGTTTACAATGAGCAGTTCTTC.